This section outlines one T cell receptor beta chain sequence together with its context. After re-calling the 5' RACE reads, TCRdb lists one entry per CDR3 protein, DNA absent. Its clone listing holds over 200,000 distinct CDR3 sequences. This CDR3 is built from 13 residues. Germline V gives CDR1 GTSNPN, CDR2 SVGIG (reference sequence). These data come from a study of monozygotic twins with inflammatory bowel disease. This TCR derives from a human donor with ulcerative colitis or Crohn's disease, or a healthy co-twin of an affected twin (not recorded which). V gene TRBV30 combines with J gene TRBJ1-2; the D call from TCRdb, TRBD1, cannot be confirmed without DNA. Input material: blood. CDR3 amino acids: CAWIGQEAGGYTF. The whole variable domain, remainder taken from reference TRBV30 and TRBJ1-2, is SQTIHQWPATLVQPVGSPLSLECTVEGTSNPNLYWYRQAAGRGLQLLFYSVGIGQISSEVPQNLSASRPQDRQFILSSKKLLLSDSGFYLCAWIGQEAGGYTFGSGTRLTVV.